This TCR beta chain is drawn from a study of cytomegalovirus exposure and HLA in healthy donors. Points from the study as a whole: Some TCR beta chains (over 150 of them) were listed as cytomegalovirus-associated.

Losses at the gene ends were 7 bases for V and 5 bases for J; bases not matched to a gene: 5. The CDR3 totals 12 residues. Looked up from germline, CDR1 is MDHEN and CDR2 is SYDVKM. PCR amplification relied on 60 Vbeta primers (plus 13 Jbeta primers). Profiling relied on immunoSEQ multiplex PCR, and the TCRdb table lists in-frame clones only, not all of them. The sample gives about 210,000 clones, roughly four fifths of which show up once; roughly 10% is in the top ten. This clone came up a few times. The antigen is undetermined. This TCR was sampled from a woman in her fifties or sixties in good health and CMV-seropositive. The chain is built from TRBV28 and TRBJ2-7; 7 bases align to TRBD1. Sequencing input: PBMCs. The CDR3 spells CASTADRNEQYF. The CDR3 nucleotides read TGTGCCAGCACCGCGGACAGGAACGAGCAGTACTTC.